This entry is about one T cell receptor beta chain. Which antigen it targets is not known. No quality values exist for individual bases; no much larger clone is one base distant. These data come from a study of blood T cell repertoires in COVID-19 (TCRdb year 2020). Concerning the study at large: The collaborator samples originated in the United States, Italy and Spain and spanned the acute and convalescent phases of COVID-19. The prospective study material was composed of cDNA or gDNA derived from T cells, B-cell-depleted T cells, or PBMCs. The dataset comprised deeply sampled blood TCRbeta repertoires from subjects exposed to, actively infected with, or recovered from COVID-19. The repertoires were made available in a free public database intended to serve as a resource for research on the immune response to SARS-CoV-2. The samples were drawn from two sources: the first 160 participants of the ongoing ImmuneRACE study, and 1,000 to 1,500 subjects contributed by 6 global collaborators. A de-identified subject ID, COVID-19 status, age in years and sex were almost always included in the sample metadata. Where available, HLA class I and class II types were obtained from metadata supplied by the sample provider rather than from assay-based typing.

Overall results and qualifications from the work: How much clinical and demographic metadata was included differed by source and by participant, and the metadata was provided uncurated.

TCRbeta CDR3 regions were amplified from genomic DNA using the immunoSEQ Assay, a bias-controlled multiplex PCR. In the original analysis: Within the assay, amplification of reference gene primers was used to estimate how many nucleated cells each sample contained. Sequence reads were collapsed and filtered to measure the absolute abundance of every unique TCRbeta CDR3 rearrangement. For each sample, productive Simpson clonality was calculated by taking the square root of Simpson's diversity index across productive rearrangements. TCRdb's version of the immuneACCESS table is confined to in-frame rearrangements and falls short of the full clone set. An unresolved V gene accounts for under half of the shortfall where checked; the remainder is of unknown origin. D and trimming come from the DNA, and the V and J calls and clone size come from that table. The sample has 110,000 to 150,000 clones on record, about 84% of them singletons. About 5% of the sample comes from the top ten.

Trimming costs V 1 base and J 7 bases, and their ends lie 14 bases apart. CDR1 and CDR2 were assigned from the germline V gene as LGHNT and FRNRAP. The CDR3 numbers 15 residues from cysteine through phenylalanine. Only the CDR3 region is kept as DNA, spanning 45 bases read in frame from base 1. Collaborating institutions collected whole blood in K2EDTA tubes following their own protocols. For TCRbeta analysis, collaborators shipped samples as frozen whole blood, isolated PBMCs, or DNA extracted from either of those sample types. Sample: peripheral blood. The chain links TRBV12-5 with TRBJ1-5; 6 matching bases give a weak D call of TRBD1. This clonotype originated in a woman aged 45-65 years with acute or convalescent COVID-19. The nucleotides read TGTGCTAGTGGTTTGGGCCAGGGGTTAGGACAGCCCCAGCATTTT. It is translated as CASGLGQGLGQPQHF.